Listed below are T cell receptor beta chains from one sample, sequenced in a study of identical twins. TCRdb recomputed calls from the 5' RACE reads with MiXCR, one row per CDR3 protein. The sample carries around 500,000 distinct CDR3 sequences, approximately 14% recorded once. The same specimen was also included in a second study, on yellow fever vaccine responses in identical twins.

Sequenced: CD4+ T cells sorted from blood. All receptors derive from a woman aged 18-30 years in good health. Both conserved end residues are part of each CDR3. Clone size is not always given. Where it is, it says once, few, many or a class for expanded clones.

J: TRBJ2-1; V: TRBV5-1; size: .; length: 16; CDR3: CASSLGTSGVYNEQFF
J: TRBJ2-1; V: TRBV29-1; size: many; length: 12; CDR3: CSTLAADNEQFF
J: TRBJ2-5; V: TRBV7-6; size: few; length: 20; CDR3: CASRSKPVTYPNQPRETQYF
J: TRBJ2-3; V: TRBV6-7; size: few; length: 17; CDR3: CASSYLPREPSTDTQYF
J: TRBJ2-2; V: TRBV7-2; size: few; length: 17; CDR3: CASCPRSGGANTGELFF
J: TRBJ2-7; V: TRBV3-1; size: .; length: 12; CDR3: CASSPGIYEQYF
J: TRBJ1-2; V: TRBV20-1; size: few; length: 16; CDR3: CSARTPGQKTYYGYTF
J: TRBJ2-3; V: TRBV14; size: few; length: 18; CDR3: CASSFENPGQGNTDTQYF
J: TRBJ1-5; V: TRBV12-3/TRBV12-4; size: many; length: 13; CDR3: CASRQNRNQPQHF
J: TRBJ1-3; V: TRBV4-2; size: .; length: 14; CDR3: CASSPSQYGNTIYF
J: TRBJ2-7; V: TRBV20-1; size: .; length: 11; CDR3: CSAKAYPEQYF
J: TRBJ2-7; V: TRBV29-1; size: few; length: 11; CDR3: CSVSANYEQYF
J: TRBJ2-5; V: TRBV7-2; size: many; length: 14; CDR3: CASSLQTREIRQYF
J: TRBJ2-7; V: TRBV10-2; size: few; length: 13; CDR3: CASSETSGSKQYF
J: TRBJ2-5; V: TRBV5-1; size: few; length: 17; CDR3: CASSLGLRGRPQETQYF
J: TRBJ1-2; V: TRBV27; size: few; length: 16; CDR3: CASSLILPSSIAGYTF
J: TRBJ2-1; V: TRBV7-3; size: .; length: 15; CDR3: CASSDLAGPYNEQFF